The entry below describes one T cell receptor beta chain. The antigen it recognizes is unknown. No quality values exist for individual bases; no much larger clone is one base distant. The library was prepared using 5' RACE. Sequencing relied on an Illumina HiSeq 2500. The second PCR ran for roughly 6 to 11 cycles and used a J-beta primer mix along with a sample-barcoded 5' primer. Each TCR beta cDNA molecule received a unique molecular identifier from a template-switch 5' adaptor carrying 12 random nucleotides. Each sample yielded at least 2.5 million CDR3-containing paired-end reads. All of the RNA was converted into first-strand cDNA using the Mint cDNA synthesis kit, with a TRBC-specific oligonucleotide serving as the primer. All cDNA was treated with uracil-DNA glycosylase and then went through a first 18-cycle PCR with the universal primers M1SS and BC2_uni_R. Per the source publication's procedure: For normalization, 1 million high-quality reads, each with a distinct molecular identifier, were randomly selected from each sample. Reads with shared molecular identifiers were discarded instead of being binned into consensus sequences. MiTCR, run with a Q25 quality threshold and the strictest error-elimination algorithm, handled CDR3 identification, clonotype clustering and error correction. A nonparametric unseen species model using Euler transformation provided a lower-bound estimate of total TCR beta diversity. The public reads were reprocessed in TCRdb via fastp at Q25 and MiXCR, keeping in-frame beta chains. Identical CDR3 proteins give one entry, which carries the most common genes and DNA. In this record, the V and J calls reflect TCRdb's handling and not the investigators' own analysis. The table for this sample lists 550,000 to 750,000 distinct CDR3 sequences; around 21% of them were counted only once. The ten most abundant clones make up 3.5% to 4% of the sample.

The data stem from a study of blood T cells in healthy people across ages (dated by TCRdb to 2015 to 2017). Broadly, across the study: In model experiments, roughly one uniquely barcoded TCR beta cDNA molecule per two T cells was captured by template switching. To avoid experimental bias, donors of different ages were randomly spread across the sequencing lanes. The study analyzed two additional independent replicas of 1 million unique cDNA reads from the same blood draw for two donors, one aged 18 to 30 and one aged 80 or older. To track age-related changes in TCR beta repertoire diversity, the study relied on deep sequencing normalized with unique cDNA molecular identifiers. The donors were divided into four age groups: young (average approximately 17 years), middle-aged (roughly 42), aged (approximately 62) and long-lived (nearly 85).

V is reduced by 0 bases and J by 5 bases, leaving a spacing of 12 bases between them. Its CDR3 holds 14 amino acids, cysteine through phenylalanine. Only the CDR3 DNA stays, 42 bases, in frame from base 1. CDR1 and CDR2 (SGHRS, YFSETQ) derive from the germline V gene. Broader findings and caveats from the paper: Compared with the aged group, more naive CD4+ T cells, fewer expanded clones and increased TCR diversity were shown by the long-lived group, suggesting age selection. A strong correlation was found between observed TCR beta diversity and the percentage of naive T cells measured by flow cytometry. Since profiling was done on bulk unsorted PBMCs, naive and antigen-experienced compartments could not be conclusively compared. As age increased, observed TCR beta diversity per million T cells dropped in a roughly linear way, and a significant reduction was already evident by age 40. Because donor CMV infection status was unknown, age-related changes in expanded clonotypes were potentially confounded. Estimates of total diversity based on one million sequenced T cells were regarded as lower bounds and as underestimates.

Systemically healthy Caucasian individuals from Russia, about 38 in total and aged roughly 6 to 90 years, were included as donors. Each donor gave ten milliliters of peripheral blood, drawn into EDTA-treated Vacutainer tubes. Ficoll-Paque density-gradient centrifugation was used to isolate PBMCs, with at least 6.5 million per sample. Trizol reagent was used to extract total RNA from PBMCs, with at least 6 micrograms per sample. The percentages of naive CD45RAhigh/CD27high T cells were determined by flow cytometry on a PBMC aliquot from every donor. The source material was blood. This receptor was taken from a man between 70 and 80 years old in good health. The chain uses TRBV5-1 and TRBJ2-7, with the identity of the D gene unclear. Read as DNA, the sequence is TGCGCCAGCAGCTTGGTTGTGGGGTCGCACGAGCAGTACTTC. This is translated as CASSLVVGSHEQYF.